This TCR beta chain was sequenced for a study of blood T cell repertoires in COVID-19. For the study at large: Samples of COVID-19 (acute and convalescent) were obtained from the United States, Italy and Spain. T cells, B-cell-depleted T cells, or PBMCs supplied cDNA or gDNA.

Germline lookup yields CDR1 SNHLY and CDR2 FYNNEI. The CDR3 consists of 12 residues. Trimming cost V 3 bases and J 2 bases, with 4 bases left between them. In the authors' workflow: Reference gene primer amplification in the assay estimated nucleated cell counts. Here immunoSEQ multiplex PCR was the method, and the copy in TCRdb shows in-frame clones only, minus some. The D gene and trimming were derived from the DNA, and the V and J assignments and clone size from that table. This table holds tens of thousands of clones, about nine tenths found once. The chain employs TRBV2 and TRBJ2-5, with D hard to call. The clonotype comes from a middle-aged man with active or convalescent COVID-19. Sequencing was carried out using peripheral blood. CDR3 protein: CASSDTQETQYF. CDR3 DNA: TGTGCCAGCAGTGACACTCAAGAGACCCAGTACTTC.